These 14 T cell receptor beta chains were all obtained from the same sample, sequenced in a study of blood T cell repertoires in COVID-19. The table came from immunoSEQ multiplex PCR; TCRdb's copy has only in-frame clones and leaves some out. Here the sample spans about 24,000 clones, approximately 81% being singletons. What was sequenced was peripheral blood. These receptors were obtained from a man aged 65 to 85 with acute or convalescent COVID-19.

In DNA form, the CDR3 reads TGTGCCAGTAAATCGGGACAGGGATATTACAATGAGCAGTTCTTC. As protein: CASKSGQGYYNEQFF. The chain recombines TRBV19 with TRBJ2-1, with 9 positions matching TRBD1. Trimming at V came to 7 bases and at J to 4 bases, leaving 8 bases not matched to a gene. Germline-derived CDR1 and CDR2 are LNHDA and SQIVND (reference sequence). This CDR3 comprises 15 residues.

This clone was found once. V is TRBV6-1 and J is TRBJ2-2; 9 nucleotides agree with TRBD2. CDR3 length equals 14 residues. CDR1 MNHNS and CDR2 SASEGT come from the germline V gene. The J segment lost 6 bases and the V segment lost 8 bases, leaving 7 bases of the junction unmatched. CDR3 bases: TGTGCCAGCGGTAGTGCTAGCGGGGCCGGGGAGCTGTTTTTT. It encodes CASGSASGAGELFF.

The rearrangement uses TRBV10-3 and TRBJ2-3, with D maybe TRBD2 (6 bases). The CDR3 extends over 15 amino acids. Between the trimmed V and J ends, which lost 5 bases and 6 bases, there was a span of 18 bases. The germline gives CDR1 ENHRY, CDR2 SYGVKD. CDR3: CAISTTSTRGDTQYF. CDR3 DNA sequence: TGTGCCATCAGTACTACTAGCACCCGGGGGGATACGCAGTATTTT.

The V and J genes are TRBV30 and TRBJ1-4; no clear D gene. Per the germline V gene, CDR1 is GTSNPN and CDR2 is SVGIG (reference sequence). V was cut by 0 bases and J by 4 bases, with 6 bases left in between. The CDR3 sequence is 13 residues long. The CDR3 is CAWSVLVNEKLFF. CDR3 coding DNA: TGTGCCTGGAGTGTACTGGTTAATGAAAAACTGTTTTTT.

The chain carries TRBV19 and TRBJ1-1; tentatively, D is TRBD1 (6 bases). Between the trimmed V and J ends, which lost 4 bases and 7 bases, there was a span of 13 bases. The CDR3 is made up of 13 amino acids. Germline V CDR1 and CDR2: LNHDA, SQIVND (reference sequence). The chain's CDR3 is CASSRVRTDEAFF. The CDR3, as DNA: TGTGCCAGTAGTAGGGTCCGGACAGATGAAGCTTTCTTT.

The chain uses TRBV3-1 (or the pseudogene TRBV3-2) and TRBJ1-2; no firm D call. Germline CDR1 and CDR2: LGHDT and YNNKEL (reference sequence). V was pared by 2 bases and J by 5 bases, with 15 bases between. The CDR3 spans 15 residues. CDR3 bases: TGTGCCAGCAGCCAAAAGGACCTCCGGAGGTATGGCTACACCTTC. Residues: CASSQKDLRRYGYTF.

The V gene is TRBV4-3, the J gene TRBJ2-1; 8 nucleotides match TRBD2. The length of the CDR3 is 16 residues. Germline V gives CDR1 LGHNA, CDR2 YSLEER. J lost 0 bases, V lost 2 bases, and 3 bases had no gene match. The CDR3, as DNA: TGCGCCAGCAGCCAACTAGCGGGCAACTCCTACAATGAGCAGTTCTTC. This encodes CASSQLAGNSYNEQFF.

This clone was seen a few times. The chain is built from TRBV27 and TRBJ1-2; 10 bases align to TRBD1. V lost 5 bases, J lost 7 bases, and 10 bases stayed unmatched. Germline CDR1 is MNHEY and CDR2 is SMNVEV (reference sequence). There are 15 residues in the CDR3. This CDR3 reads CASSPRTGGGGGYTF. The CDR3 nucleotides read TGTGCCAGCAGTCCAAGGACAGGGGGTGGTGGTGGCTACACCTTC.

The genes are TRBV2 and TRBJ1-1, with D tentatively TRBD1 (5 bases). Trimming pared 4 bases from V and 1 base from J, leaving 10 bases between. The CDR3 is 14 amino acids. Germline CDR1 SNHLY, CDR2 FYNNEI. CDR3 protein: CASSVGTWNTEAFF. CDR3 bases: TGTGCCAGCAGTGTAGGGACTTGGAACACTGAAGCTTTCTTT.

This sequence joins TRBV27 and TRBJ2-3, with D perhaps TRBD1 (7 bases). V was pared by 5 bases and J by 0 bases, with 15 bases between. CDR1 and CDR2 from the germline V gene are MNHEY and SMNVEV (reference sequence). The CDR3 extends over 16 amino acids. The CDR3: CASSAYRGLSTDTQYF. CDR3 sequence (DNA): TGTGCCAGCAGTGCCTACAGGGGACTTAGCACAGATACGCAGTATTTT.

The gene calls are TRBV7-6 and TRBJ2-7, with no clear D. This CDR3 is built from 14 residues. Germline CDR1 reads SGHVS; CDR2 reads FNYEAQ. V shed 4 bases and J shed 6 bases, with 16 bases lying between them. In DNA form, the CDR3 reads TGTGCCAGCAGCTCCTACCTATGGAGTCCCGAGCAGTACTTC. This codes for CASSSYLWSPEQYF.

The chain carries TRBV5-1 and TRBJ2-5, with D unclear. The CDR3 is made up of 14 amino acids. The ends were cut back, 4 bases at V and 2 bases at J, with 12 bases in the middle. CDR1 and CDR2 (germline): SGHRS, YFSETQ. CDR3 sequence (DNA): TGCGCCAGCAGCCAACTACTGGAGCAAGAGACCCAGTACTTC. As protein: CASSQLLEQETQYF.

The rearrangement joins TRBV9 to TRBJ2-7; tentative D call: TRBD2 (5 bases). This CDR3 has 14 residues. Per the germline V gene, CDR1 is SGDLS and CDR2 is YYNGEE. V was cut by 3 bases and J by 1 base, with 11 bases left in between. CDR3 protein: CASSADGLSYEQYF. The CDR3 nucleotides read TGTGCCAGCAGCGCGGACGGACTTTCCTACGAGCAGTACTTC.

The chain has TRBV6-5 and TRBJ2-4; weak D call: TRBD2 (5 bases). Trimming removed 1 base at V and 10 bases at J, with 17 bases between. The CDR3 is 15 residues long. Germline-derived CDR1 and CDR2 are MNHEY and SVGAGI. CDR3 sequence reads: CASSYYASSGGIQYF. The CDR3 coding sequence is TGTGCCAGCAGTTACTATGCTAGCAGTGGCGGGATTCAGTACTTC.